The 9 T cell receptor beta chains below come from one sample, sequenced in a study of cytomegalovirus exposure and HLA in healthy donors. PCR was performed using 60 Vbeta and 13 Jbeta primers. Only in-frame clones appear in the TCRdb table, and some are missing; sequencing was by immunoSEQ multiplex PCR. The data hold over 150,000 clones, with approximately 79% observed a single time. The sequenced sample was PBMCs. Receptor source: a girl aged 10 to 17 in good health and CMV-seropositive.

Concerning this clone: The same CDR3 also results from other DNA sequences found in this sample. The chain has TRBV6-4 and TRBJ2-1; the match to TRBD2 covers 8 bases. The germline CDR1 and CDR2 sequences are MRHNA and SNTAGT. The CDR3 extends over 15 amino acids. J gave up 4 bases and V 6 bases, and 8 bases lay outside the gene matches. CDR3 coding DNA: TGTGCCAGCAGCGAGGGCAGCGGGGGATACAATGAGCAGTTCTTC. Translating it yields CASSEGSGGYNEQFF.

V and J are TRBV4-1 and TRBJ2-2; D possibly corresponds to TRBD1 (5 bases). V was trimmed by 8 bases and J by 0 bases, leaving 16 bases between them. The germline CDR1 and CDR2 sequences are MGHRA and YSYEKL. The CDR3 contains 16 residues. The CDR3 spells CASRNPTGSNTGELFF. DNA of the CDR3: TGCGCCAGCCGAAATCCCACAGGTTCGAACACCGGGGAGCTGTTTTTT.

With respect to this clone: Sequence at one end of the junction differs from germline and may be a read error. This sample also contains other DNA sequences that code for the same CDR3. This chain joins TRBV27 and TRBJ2-6, with TRBD1 matching over 9 bases. Germline CDR1 MNHEY, CDR2 SMNVEV (reference sequence). CDR3 length equals 18 residues. CDR3 in amino acids: CASSLTGTGKTGANVLTF. DNA of the CDR3: TGTGCCAGTAGTTTGACCGGGACAGGGAAAACTGGGGCCAACGTCCTGACTTTC. The variable domain in full, completed from reference TRBV27 and TRBJ2-6, reads EAQVTQNPRYLITVTGKKLTVTCSQNMNHEYMSWYRQDPGLGLRQIYYSMNVEVTDKGDVPEGYKVSRKEKRNFPLILESPSPNQTSLYFCASSLTGTGKTGANVLTFGAGSRLTVL.

The chain carries TRBV19 and TRBJ1-6, with D tentatively TRBD1 (6 bases). V lost 4 bases, J lost 3 bases, and 10 bases lay in between. Germline assignment: CDR1 LNHDA and CDR2 SQIVND (reference sequence). CDR3 length: 15 amino acids. DNA of the CDR3: TGTGCCAGTAGTACCCAGGGGCACTATAATTCACCCCTCCACTTT. Its protein is CASSTQGHYNSPLHF.

This rearrangement joins TRBV25-1 to TRBJ2-2; tentatively, D is TRBD2 (7 bases). This CDR3 contains 16 residues. In germline, CDR1 is MGHDK, CDR2 SYGVNS. Trimming shortened V by 3 bases and J by 0 bases, and 11 bases separated the two germline ends. The CDR3 loop reads CASSETGGANTGELFF. For the CDR3, the DNA is TGTGCCAGCAGTGAGACGGGGGGCGCGAACACCGGGGAGCTGTTTTTT.

This clone has a handful of counts. This rearrangement joins TRBV5-8 to TRBJ2-2, with 11 nucleotides matching TRBD1. The CDR3 is 17 amino acids. Losses at the gene ends were 0 bases for V and 6 bases for J; bases not matched to a gene: 7. Germline CDR1 and CDR2: SGHTS and YDEGEE. The CDR3 is CASSLVDLGQGAGELFF. The CDR3 DNA follows: TGTGCCAGCAGCTTGGTCGATTTGGGACAGGGGGCCGGGGAGCTGTTTTTT.

The chain combines TRBV5-5 with TRBJ1-1; a weak D match, TRBD1 (6 bases). The CDR3 is 15 residues long. V lost 4 bases and J lost 0, with 13 bases in between. Germline CDR1 and CDR2: SGHKS and YYEKEE (reference sequence). In nucleotides, the CDR3 is TGTGCCAGCAGCCTAATGACAGGCTTGAACACTGAAGCTTTCTTT. Its translation: CASSLMTGLNTEAFF.

The chain recombines TRBV5-1 with TRBJ1-2; D might be TRBD1 (6 bases). CDR3 length equals 13 residues. Germline assignment: CDR1 SGHRS and CDR2 YFSETQ. Trimming stripped 5 bases from V and 4 bases from J, with 12 bases between. DNA of the CDR3: TGCGCCAGCAGTCCGGACAGCACCTATGGCTACACCTTC. Its protein product is CASSPDSTYGYTF.

The gene calls are TRBV2 and TRBJ2-5, with D tentatively TRBD1 (5 bases). CDR3 length: 16 amino acids. V was clipped by 2 bases and J by 2 bases, with 15 bases between them. The germline gives CDR1 SNHLY, CDR2 FYNNEI. For the CDR3, the DNA is TGTGCCAGCAGTGAAAGGGCAGGGAAGGCACAAGAGACCCAGTACTTC. Translated: CASSERAGKAQETQYF.